This T cell receptor (beta chain) originates from a study of T cells in Graves' hyperthyroidism and ophthalmopathy. Amplified TCR beta CDR3 regions came from RNA transcripts. First-round RT-PCR with HTBI primers amplified the TCR CDR3 region. TCRdb analysed the multiplex PCR reads with MiXCR anew, one entry per CDR3 protein. The repertoire holds approximately 370,000 distinct CDR3 sequences, just under 15% seen once, with approximately 32% in the top ten. Not enrolled were patients with uncontrolled infection, other autoimmune disease, pregnancy or lactation. This clonotype has ten or more counts. V lost 7 bases to trimming and J lost 0 bases, with 15 bases between them. The germline CDR1 and CDR2 sequences are DFQATT and SNEGSKA (reference sequence). The CDR3 has 14 amino acids.

Sequences were obtained from blood. The sequence was collected from a woman aged 25 to 45 with Graves' hyperthyroidism. The genes are TRBV20-1 and TRBJ1-1, with D hard to call. DNA for the CDR3: TGCAGTGTAAAGCCCCCAAAGATGAACACTGAAGCTTTCTTT. It encodes CSVKPPKMNTEAFF.